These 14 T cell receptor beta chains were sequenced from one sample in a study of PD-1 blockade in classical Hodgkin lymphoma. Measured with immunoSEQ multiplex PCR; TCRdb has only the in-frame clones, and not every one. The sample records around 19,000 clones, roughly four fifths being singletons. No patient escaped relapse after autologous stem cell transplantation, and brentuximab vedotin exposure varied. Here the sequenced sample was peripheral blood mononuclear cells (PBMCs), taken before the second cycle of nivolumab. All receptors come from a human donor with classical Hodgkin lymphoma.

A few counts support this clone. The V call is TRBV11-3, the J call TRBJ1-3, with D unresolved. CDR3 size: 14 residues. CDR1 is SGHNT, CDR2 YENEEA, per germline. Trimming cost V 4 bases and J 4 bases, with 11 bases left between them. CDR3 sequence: CASSSGGRGNTIYF. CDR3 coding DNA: TGTGCCAGCAGCTCAGGCGGCCGGGGAAACACCATATATTTT.

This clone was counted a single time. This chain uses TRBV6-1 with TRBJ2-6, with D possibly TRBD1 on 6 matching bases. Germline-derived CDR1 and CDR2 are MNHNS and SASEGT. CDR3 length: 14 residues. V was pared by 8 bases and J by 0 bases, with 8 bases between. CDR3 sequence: CASDRNSGANVLTF. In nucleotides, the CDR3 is TGTGCCAGCGACAGGAACTCTGGGGCCAACGTCCTGACTTTC.

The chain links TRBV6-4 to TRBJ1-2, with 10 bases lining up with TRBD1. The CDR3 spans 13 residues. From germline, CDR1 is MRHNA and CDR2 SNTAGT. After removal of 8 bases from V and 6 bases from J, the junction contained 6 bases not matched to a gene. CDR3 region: CASPVTGGDGYTF. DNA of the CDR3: TGTGCCAGCCCTGTGACAGGGGGCGATGGCTACACCTTC.

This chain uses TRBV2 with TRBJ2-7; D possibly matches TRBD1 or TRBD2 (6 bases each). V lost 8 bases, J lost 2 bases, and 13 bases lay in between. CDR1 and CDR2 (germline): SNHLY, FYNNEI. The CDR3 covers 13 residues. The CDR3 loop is CASAGGRTYEQYF. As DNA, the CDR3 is TGTGCCAGCGCCGGGGGCAGGACCTACGAGCAGTACTTC.

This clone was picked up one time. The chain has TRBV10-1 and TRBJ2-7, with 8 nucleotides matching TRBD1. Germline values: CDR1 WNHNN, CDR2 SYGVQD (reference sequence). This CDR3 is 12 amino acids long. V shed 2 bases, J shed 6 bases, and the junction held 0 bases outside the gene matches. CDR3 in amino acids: CASSETGGEQYF. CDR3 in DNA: TGCGCCAGCAGTGAGACAGGGGGCGAGCAGTACTTC.

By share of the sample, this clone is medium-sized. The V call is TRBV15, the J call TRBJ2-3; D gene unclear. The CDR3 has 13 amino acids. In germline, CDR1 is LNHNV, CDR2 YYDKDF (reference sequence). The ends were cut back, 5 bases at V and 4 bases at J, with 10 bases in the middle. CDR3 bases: TGTGCCACCAGCGAAAAAAGACCAGATACGCAGTATTTT. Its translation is CATSEKRPDTQYF.

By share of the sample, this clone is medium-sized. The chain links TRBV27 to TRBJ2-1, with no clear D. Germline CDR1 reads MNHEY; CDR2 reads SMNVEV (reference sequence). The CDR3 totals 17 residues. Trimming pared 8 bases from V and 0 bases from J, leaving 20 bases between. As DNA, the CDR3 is TGTGCCAGCGCAAAAGGGTCTGGCCCAAGCTCCTACAATGAGCAGTTCTTC. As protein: CASAKGSGPSSYNEQFF.

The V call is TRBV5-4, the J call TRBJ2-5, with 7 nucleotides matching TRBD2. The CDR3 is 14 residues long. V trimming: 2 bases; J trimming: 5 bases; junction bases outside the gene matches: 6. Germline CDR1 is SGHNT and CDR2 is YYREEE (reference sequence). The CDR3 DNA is TGTGCCAGCAGCTTACGCGGGAGCGGGGAGACCCAGTACTTC. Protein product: CASSLRGSGETQYF.

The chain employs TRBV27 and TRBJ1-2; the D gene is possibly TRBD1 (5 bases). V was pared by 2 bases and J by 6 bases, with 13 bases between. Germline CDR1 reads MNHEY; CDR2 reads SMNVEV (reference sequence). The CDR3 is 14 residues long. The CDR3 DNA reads TGTGCCAGCAGTTTAATTCCGGACAACCATGGCTACACCTTC. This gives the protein CASSLIPDNHGYTF.

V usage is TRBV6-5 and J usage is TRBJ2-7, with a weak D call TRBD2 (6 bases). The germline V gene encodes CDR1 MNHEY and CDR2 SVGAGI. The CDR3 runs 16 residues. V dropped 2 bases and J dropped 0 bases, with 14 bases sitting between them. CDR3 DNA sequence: TGTGCCAGCAGTTACCGGAGGGCCACACCCTCCTACGAGCAGTACTTC. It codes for CASSYRRATPSYEQYF.

As DNA, the CDR3 is TGTGCCAGCAGCCATCCCGAGGGATTAGCGGGAGACGCCTACAATGAGCAGTTCTTC. This codes for CASSHPEGLAGDAYNEQFF. The rearrangement uses TRBV28 and TRBJ2-1, with 9 positions matching TRBD2. The trim removed 6 bases at V and 2 bases at J, leaving 17 bases unmatched. This CDR3 comprises 19 residues. The germline V gene encodes CDR1 MDHEN and CDR2 SYDVKM.

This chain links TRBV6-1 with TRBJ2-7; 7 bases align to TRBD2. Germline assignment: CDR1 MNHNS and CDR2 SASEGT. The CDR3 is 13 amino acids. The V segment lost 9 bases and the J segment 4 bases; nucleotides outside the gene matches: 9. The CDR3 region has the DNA TGTGCCAGTCAGGAGAGCGGGACGTACGAGCAGTACTTC. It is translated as CASQESGTYEQYF.

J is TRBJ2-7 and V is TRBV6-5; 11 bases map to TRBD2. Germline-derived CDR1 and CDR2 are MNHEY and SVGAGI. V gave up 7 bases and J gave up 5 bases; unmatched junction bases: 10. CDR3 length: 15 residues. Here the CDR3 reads CASMFVAGGPDEQYF. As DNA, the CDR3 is TGTGCCAGCATGTTTGTAGCGGGAGGGCCGGACGAGCAGTACTTC.

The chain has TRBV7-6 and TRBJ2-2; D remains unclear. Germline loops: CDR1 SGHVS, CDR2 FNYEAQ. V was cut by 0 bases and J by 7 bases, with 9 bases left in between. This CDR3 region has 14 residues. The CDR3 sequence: CASSLAGLGGELFF. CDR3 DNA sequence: TGTGCCAGCAGCTTAGCAGGGCTTGGCGGGGAGCTGTTTTTT.